The present TCR beta chain was sequenced within a study of cytomegalovirus exposure and HLA in healthy donors. Background on the study: Earlier, 200 million or so T cells were analyzed, and some 120 million unique TCR beta sequences were found among them. Early released data had around 79 million unique TCRs, all coming from HLA-typed donors.

In germline, CDR1 is SGHRS, CDR2 YFSETQ. Trimming pared 5 bases from V and 0 bases from J, leaving 13 bases between. This CDR3 comprises 15 residues. Study outcomes and limitations: The authors assumed roughly uniform sequencing depth across donors for presence/absence analyses. What a later analysis showed was that several of the most significant clusters appeared linked to common viral pathogens.

Turning to this clone: Its antigen is unknown.

A multiplex PCR was run with 60 Vbeta primers and 13 Jbeta primers. Assay: immunoSEQ multiplex PCR; the TCRdb copy retains only in-frame clones and omits some. The sample includes 140,000 or so clones, roughly 80% seen only once; the top ten take 1.5% to 2%. The chain recombines TRBV5-1 with TRBJ2-3; D is ambiguous. What was sequenced was PBMCs. This clonotype was sampled from a woman aged 40 to 50 in good health and CMV-seronegative. The CDR3 region is CASRTDAASTDTQYF. CDR3 nucleotides: TGCGCCAGCAGAACCGACGCGGCTAGCACAGATACGCAGTATTTT. The full variable domain, completed using reference TRBV5-1 and TRBJ2-3, is KAGVTQTPRYLIKTRGQQVTLSCSPISGHRSVSWYQQTPGQGLQFLFEYFSETQRNKGNFPGRFSGRQFSNSRSEMNVSTLELGDSALYLCASRTDAASTDTQYFGPGTRLTVL.